The 26 T cell receptor beta chains below come from one sample, sequenced in a study of blood T cell repertoires in COVID-19. TCRdb keeps only in-frame clones here, not all; method: immunoSEQ multiplex PCR. The sample contains 25,000 to 30,000 clones, about nine tenths of which appear only once. The sequenced material came from peripheral blood. Every receptor here comes from a man between 65 and 85 years old with active or convalescent COVID-19.

The V and J genes are TRBV10-3 and TRBJ1-5; possible D gene TRBD1, 5 bases. The CDR3 spans 17 residues. V dropped 0 bases and J dropped 3 bases, with 15 bases sitting between them. Germline CDR1 and CDR2: ENHRY and SYGVKD. The CDR3 loop reads CAISESNGGGNNQPQHF. As DNA, the CDR3 is TGTGCCATCAGTGAGTCGAATGGGGGGGGGAACAATCAGCCCCAGCATTTT.

This chain uses TRBV19 with TRBJ1-1; 7 bases agree with TRBD1. Per the germline V gene, CDR1 is LNHDA and CDR2 is SQIVND (reference sequence). This CDR3 is built from 14 residues. V trimming: 4 bases; J trimming: 7 bases; junction bases outside the gene matches: 9. CDR3 DNA: TGTGCCAGTAGTACCCAACAGGGGTGGGTTGAAGCTTTCTTT. This encodes CASSTQQGWVEAFF.

V is TRBV30 and J is TRBJ2-5, with a possible D match to TRBD2 (5 bases). The CDR3 sequence is 13 residues long. Deletions cut 4 bases from V and 2 bases from J, with 11 bases between. Germline V lookup: CDR1 GTSNPN, CDR2 SVGIG (reference sequence). The CDR3 reads CAWTRGRQETQYF. DNA of the CDR3: TGTGCCTGGACGCGCGGGCGGCAAGAGACCCAGTACTTC.

The count of this clone is one. The chain is built from TRBV6-6 and TRBJ2-1; 8 positions agree with TRBD1. This CDR3 spans 15 amino acids. Germline loops: CDR1 MNHNY, CDR2 SVGAGI (reference sequence). J was trimmed by 6 bases and V by 5 bases; bases with no gene match: 9. The CDR3 is CASSRSTGVGNEQFF. In DNA form, the CDR3 reads TGTGCCAGCAGTCGATCGACAGGGGTAGGCAATGAGCAGTTCTTC.

The gene calls are TRBV6-6 and TRBJ2-2; 7 bases line up with TRBD2. Germline V CDR1 and CDR2: MNHNY, SVGAGI (reference sequence). The CDR3 spans 16 residues. V lost 5 bases and J lost 5; bases outside the gene matches: 11. CDR3 protein: CASSLPGTKATGELFF. The CDR3 bases are TGTGCCAGCAGTCTACCCGGGACTAAAGCAACCGGGGAGCTGTTTTTT.

J is TRBJ2-1 and V is TRBV27, with D maybe TRBD2 (5 bases). Germline assignment: CDR1 MNHEY and CDR2 SMNVEV (reference sequence). The CDR3 consists of 17 residues. V gave up 1 base and J gave up 2 bases, with 15 bases separating them. CDR3 residues: CASSLYPVTGAYNEQFF. CDR3 in DNA: TGTGCCAGCAGTTTATACCCCGTTACCGGGGCCTACAATGAGCAGTTCTTC.

The chain recombines TRBV6-5 with TRBJ1-2; D is possibly TRBD1 (5 bases). This CDR3 spans 15 amino acids. V was trimmed by 2 bases and J by 7 bases, leaving 17 bases between them. Germline CDR1 is MNHEY and CDR2 is SVGAGI. Here the CDR3 reads CASSYRQGLGSGYTF. CDR3 DNA sequence: TGTGCCAGCAGTTACCGGCAGGGATTAGGTAGTGGCTACACCTTC.

The CDR3 nucleotides are TGTGCCAGCAGCCTGACAGGTCGGGGCAATGAGCAGTTCTTC. It is translated as CASSLTGRGNEQFF. The J gene is TRBJ2-1, the V gene TRBV6-5, with TRBD1 as a possible D gene (6 bases). Germline assignment: CDR1 MNHEY and CDR2 SVGAGI. CDR3 length equals 14 residues. Trimming left V 6 bases short and J 6 bases short, with 15 bases between.

The V and J genes are TRBV19 and TRBJ2-3, with D possibly being TRBD1 (5 bases). CDR1 is LNHDA, CDR2 SQIVND, per germline (reference sequence). V dropped 5 bases and J dropped 0 bases, with 12 bases sitting between them. CDR3 length: 15 amino acids. DNA for the CDR3: TGTGCCAGTAGTCTAAAGGGGTTAAGCACAGATACGCAGTATTTT. It yields the protein CASSLKGLSTDTQYF. Looking up the rest from reference TRBV19 and TRBJ2-3 gives the full variable domain: DGGITQSPKYLFRKEGQNVTLSCEQNLNHDAMYWYRQDPGQGLRLIYYSQIVNDFQKGDIAEGYSVSREKKESFPLTVTSAQKNPTAFYLCASSLKGLSTDTQYFGPGTRLTVL.

This sequence joins TRBV4-3 and TRBJ2-3; the D gene is possibly TRBD2 (6 bases). Germline V gives CDR1 LGHNA, CDR2 YSLEER. V was clipped by 0 bases and J by 2 bases, with 9 bases between them. CDR3 length: 15 residues. In DNA, the CDR3 is TGCGCCAGCAGCCAAGAGGGACTGCCCACAGATACGCAGTATTTT. Protein sequence: CASSQEGLPTDTQYF.

The CDR3 nucleotides read TGTGCCAGTAATGGCAGGGTGGGGATTAACTATGGCTACACCTTC. Its protein is CASNGRVGINYGYTF. The chain employs TRBV19 and TRBJ1-2; D possibly corresponds to TRBD1 (5 bases). Trimming stripped 7 bases from V and 1 base from J, with 16 bases between. This CDR3 is 15 amino acids long. CDR1 and CDR2 from the germline V gene are LNHDA and SQIVND (reference sequence). The full variable domain, rest sourced from reference TRBV19 and TRBJ1-2, is DGGITQSPKYLFRKEGQNVTLSCEQNLNHDAMYWYRQDPGQGLRLIYYSQIVNDFQKGDIAEGYSVSREKKESFPLTVTSAQKNPTAFYLCASNGRVGINYGYTFGSGTRLTVV.

This chain uses TRBV5-3 with TRBJ1-5, with TRBD1 matching over 11 bases. TRBV5-3 falls under the ORF class, with uncertain function. J lost 0 bases, V lost 0 bases, and 8 bases had no gene match. The CDR3 totals 19 residues. CDR3 protein: CARSLVRTGGIVSNQPQHF. The CDR3 DNA sequence: TGTGCCAGAAGCTTGGTCCGGACAGGGGGCATCGTTAGCAATCAGCCCCAGCATTTT.

The V call is TRBV6-5, the J call TRBJ1-2, with 8 bases fitting TRBD1. Germline CDR1 is MNHEY and CDR2 is SVGAGI. The CDR3 is made up of 12 amino acids. V shed 6 bases and J 7 bases; nucleotides not matched to a gene: 4. CDR3 residues: CASRDRVGGYTF. CDR3 bases: TGTGCCAGCAGGGACAGGGTTGGTGGCTACACCTTC.

This chain uses TRBV7-9 with TRBJ1-2; D perhaps matches TRBD1 (6 bases). The V gene's germline CDR1 is SEHNR and CDR2 FQNEAQ (reference sequence). V shed 7 bases and J shed 0 bases, with 15 bases lying between them. The CDR3 runs to 15 residues. The CDR3 loop is CASTLGAASNYGYTF. The CDR3 DNA sequence: TGTGCCAGCACCTTGGGGGCAGCCTCTAACTATGGCTACACCTTC.

This clone has just one count. V usage is TRBV6-2 or TRBV6-3 and J usage is TRBJ2-3; 12 bases match TRBD1. The V and J ends lost 2 bases and 3 bases, in that order; junction bases with no gene match: 12. This CDR3 has 19 amino acids. Per the germline V gene, CDR1 is MNHEY and CDR2 is SVGEGT. CDR3 protein: CASSYPRDRGLFQTDTQYF. The CDR3 bases are TGTGCCAGCAGTTACCCCCGGGACAGGGGGCTGTTTCAAACAGATACGCAGTATTTT.

This clone has only a few counts. J is TRBJ1-2 and V is TRBV6-6; D remains ambiguous. This CDR3 spans 15 amino acids. Trimming took off 9 bases at V and 6 bases at J, with 23 bases between the two ends. Germline CDR1 MNHNY, CDR2 SVGAGI (reference sequence). The CDR3: CASLSHVEQTNGYTF. The DNA for the CDR3 is TGTGCCAGTCTTTCTCACGTGGAGCAGACGAATGGCTACACCTTC.

The chain employs TRBV5-1 and TRBJ1-2; 9 nucleotides line up with TRBD1. This CDR3 is 15 amino acids long. The V segment lost 7 bases and the J segment 6 bases; nucleotides outside the gene matches: 13. Per germline, CDR1 SGHRS and CDR2 YFSETQ. The chain's CDR3 is CASSIDTGQGHGYTF. CDR3 bases: TGCGCCAGCTCAATTGACACGGGACAGGGCCATGGCTACACCTTC.

The chain joins TRBV7-9 to TRBJ2-1, with 12 bases lining up with TRBD2. This CDR3 is built from 17 residues. From germline, CDR1 is SEHNR and CDR2 FQNEAQ (reference sequence). Trimming removed 4 bases from V and 4 bases from J; junction bases left unmatched: 8. CDR3 DNA sequence: TGTGCCAGCAGCTCGCGCGGACTAGCGGGATCATACAATGAGCAGTTCTTC. Protein: CASSSRGLAGSYNEQFF.

The chain links TRBV28 to TRBJ1-2; D is possibly TRBD1 (5 bases). Germline CDR1 is MDHEN and CDR2 is SYDVKM. Trimming shortened V by 5 bases and J by 4 bases, and 29 bases separated the two germline ends. The CDR3 is 19 amino acids. The CDR3 bases are TGTGCCAGCAGTCCCCCTACTGAGACAGTGAGGGGAGGGATCTATGGCTACACCTTC. Protein: CASSPPTETVRGGIYGYTF.

The chain carries TRBV5-6 and TRBJ2-7, with D tentatively TRBD2 (5 bases). The CDR3 runs to 13 residues. Trimming took off 4 bases at V and 4 bases at J, with 12 bases between the two ends. Germline-derived CDR1 and CDR2 are SGHDT and YYEEEE. CDR3 nucleotides: TGTGCCAGCAGCCTCCTACCGGGATACGAGCAGTACGTC. Translating gives CASSLLPGYEQYV.

This chain uses TRBV11-2 with TRBJ1-6; no reliable D call. The CDR3 covers 19 residues. V was trimmed by 0 bases and J by 9 bases, leaving 24 bases between them. Germline assignment: CDR1 SGHAT and CDR2 FQNNGV. This chain's CDR3 is CASSLDPGRPLAAGSPLHF. CDR3 sequence (DNA): TGTGCCAGCAGCTTAGATCCCGGGCGACCTTTGGCCGCGGGTTCACCCCTCCACTTT.

This chain links TRBV18 with TRBJ2-5, with a weak D call TRBD1 (6 bases). Trimming removed 5 bases from V and 4 bases from J, with 14 bases in between. Germline V gene data show CDR1 as KGHSH and CDR2 as LQKENI. The CDR3 totals 14 residues. CDR3 sequence: CASSKDRGGETQYF. CDR3 coding DNA: TGTGCCAGCTCAAAGGACAGAGGAGGAGAGACCCAGTACTTC.

The chain joins TRBV30 to TRBJ2-3, with TRBD2 matching 15 bases. The V gene's germline CDR1 is GTSNPN and CDR2 SVGIG (reference sequence). This CDR3 spans 17 amino acids. J gave up 2 bases and V 2 bases, and 5 bases lay outside the gene matches. CDR3 DNA: TGTGCCTGGAGTATCGGGACTAGCGGGGGGCCCACAGATACGCAGTATTTT. The encoded protein is CAWSIGTSGGPTDTQYF. Variable domain in full (rest from reference TRBV30 and TRBJ2-3): SQTIHQWPATLVQPVGSPLSLECTVEGTSNPNLYWYRQAAGRGLQLLFYSVGIGQISSEVPQNLSASRPQDRQFILSSKKLLLSDSGFYLCAWSIGTSGGPTDTQYFGPGTRLTVL.

The V and J genes are TRBV6-1 and TRBJ2-7; 11 positions match TRBD2. This CDR3 comprises 14 residues. After removal of 1 base from V and 5 bases from J, the junction contained 1 base not matched to a gene. From germline, CDR1 is MNHNS and CDR2 SASEGT. CDR3 in DNA: TGTGCCAGCAGTGAAGTTAGCGGGAGGGACGAGCAGTACGTC. Translating it yields CASSEVSGRDEQYV.

The V call is TRBV5-1, the J call TRBJ1-1, with 7 bases lining up with TRBD1. This CDR3 has 15 residues. With V trimmed by 5 bases and J by 1 base, 8 bases remained unmatched. Germline V lookup: CDR1 SGHRS, CDR2 YFSETQ. The CDR3 protein is CASRVQGDTNTEAFF. CDR3 coding DNA: TGCGCCAGCAGGGTTCAGGGGGACACGAACACTGAAGCTTTCTTT.

The chain combines TRBV19 with TRBJ1-2; TRBD1 is a possible D gene (6 bases). The CDR3 is 12 amino acids. Trimming took 8 bases from V and 8 from J, leaving 15 bases between them. CDR1 is LNHDA and CDR2 is SQIVND in the germline V gene (reference sequence). The CDR3 spells CASATGPGGYTF. CDR3 nucleotides: TGTGCCAGTGCGACAGGTCCGGGAGGCTACACCTTC.